This T cell receptor beta chain was captured by sequencing in a study of regulatory T cells in long-lasting Graves disease. Study overall: Newly diagnosed Graves' patients had under 3 months of antithyroid drugs.

The CDR3 spans 14 residues. Germline V gene lookup returns CDR1 MGHRA and CDR2 YSYEKL. With 2 bases removed from V and 7 bases from J, the gap between germline ends came to 14 bases. Arm-PCR of CDR3 regions with iRepertoire HTBI primers generated TCR beta libraries. TCRdb reanalysed the multiplex PCR reads using MiXCR and keeps one entry per CDR3 protein. This table has a few hundred thousand distinct CDR3 sequences, around 15% appearing once. Time point specified: newly diagnosed GD, antithyroid drugs for less than 3 months. RNA isolated from PBMCs was used to make the TCR library. This same sample was also part of a study on T cells in Graves' hyperthyroidism and ophthalmopathy.

The starting material was peripheral blood mononuclear cells (PBMCs), obtained at new diagnosis, from a patient treated with antithyroid drugs. V gene TRBV4-1 combines with J gene TRBJ2-5, with D uncertain. The source is a woman under 30 with Graves disease. The DNA for the CDR3 is TGCGCCAGCAGCCAACCTTTTGCGTCCGGGACCCAGTACTTC. It translates to CASSQPFASGTQYF.